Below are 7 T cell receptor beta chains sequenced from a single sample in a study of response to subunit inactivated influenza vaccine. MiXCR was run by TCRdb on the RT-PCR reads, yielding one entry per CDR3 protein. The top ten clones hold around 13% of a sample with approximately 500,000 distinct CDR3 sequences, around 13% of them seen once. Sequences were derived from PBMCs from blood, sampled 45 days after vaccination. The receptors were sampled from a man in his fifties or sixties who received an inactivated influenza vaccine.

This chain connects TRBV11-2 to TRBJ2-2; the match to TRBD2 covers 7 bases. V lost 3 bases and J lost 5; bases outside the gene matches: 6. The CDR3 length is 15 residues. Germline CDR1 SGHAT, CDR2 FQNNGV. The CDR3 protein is CASSFVVGGTGELFF. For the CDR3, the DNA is TGTGCCAGCAGCTTTGTTGTCGGGGGGACCGGGGAGCTGTTTTTT.

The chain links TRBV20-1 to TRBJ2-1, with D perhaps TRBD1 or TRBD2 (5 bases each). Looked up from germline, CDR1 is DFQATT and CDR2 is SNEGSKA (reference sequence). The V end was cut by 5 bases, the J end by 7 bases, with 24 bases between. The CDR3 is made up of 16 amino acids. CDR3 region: CSAPLGWDRLVNEQFF. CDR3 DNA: TGCAGTGCTCCTCTAGGATGGGACCGTCTGGTGAATGAGCAGTTCTTC.

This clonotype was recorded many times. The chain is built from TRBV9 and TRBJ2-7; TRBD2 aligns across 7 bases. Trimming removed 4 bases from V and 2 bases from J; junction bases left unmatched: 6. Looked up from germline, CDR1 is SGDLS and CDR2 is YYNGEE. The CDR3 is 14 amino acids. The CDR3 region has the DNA TGTGCCAGCAGCCCCCCGGGAGGCCCCTACGAGCAGTACTTC. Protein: CASSPPGGPYEQYF.

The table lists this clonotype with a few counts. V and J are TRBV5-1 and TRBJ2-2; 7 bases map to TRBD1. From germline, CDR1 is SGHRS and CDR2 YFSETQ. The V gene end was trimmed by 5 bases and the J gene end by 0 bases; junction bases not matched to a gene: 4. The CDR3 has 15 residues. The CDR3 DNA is TGCGCCAGCAGTCATGGGACAGCGAACACCGGGGAGCTGTTTTTT. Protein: CASSHGTANTGELFF.

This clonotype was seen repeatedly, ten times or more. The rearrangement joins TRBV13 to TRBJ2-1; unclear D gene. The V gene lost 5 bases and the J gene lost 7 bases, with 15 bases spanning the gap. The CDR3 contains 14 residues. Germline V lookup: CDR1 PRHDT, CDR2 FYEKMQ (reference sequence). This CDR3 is CASSPRSSDNEQFF. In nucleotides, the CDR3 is TGTGCCAGCAGCCCTCGGAGCAGCGATAATGAGCAGTTCTTC.

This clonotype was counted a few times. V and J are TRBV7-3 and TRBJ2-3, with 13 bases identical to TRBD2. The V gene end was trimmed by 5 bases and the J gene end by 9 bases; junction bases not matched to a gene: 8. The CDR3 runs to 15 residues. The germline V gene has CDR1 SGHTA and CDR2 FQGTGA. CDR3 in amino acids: CASSPQLAGGQTQYF. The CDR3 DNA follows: TGTGCCAGCAGCCCGCAACTAGCGGGAGGGCAAACGCAGTATTTT.

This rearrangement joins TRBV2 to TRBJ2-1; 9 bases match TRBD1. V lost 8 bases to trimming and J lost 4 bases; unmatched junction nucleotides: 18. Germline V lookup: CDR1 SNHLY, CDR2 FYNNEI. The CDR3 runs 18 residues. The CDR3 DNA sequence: TGTGCCAGCTGTCCAGGGACAGGGATCGGTAACCTTTACAATGAGCAGTTCTTC. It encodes CASCPGTGIGNLYNEQFF.